This TCR beta chain was recovered during a study of follicular helper T cells after annual influenza vaccination. Time point of the sample: 2014-2015 season, pre-vaccination. The germline V gene encodes CDR1 KGHSH and CDR2 LQKENI. This CDR3 has 15 amino acids. The data were produced by immunoSEQ multiplex PCR, yet TCRdb's version contains in-frame clones alone and is incomplete. The sample holds 10,000 to 15,000 clones, about 73% seen once. Study-wide points: ICOS+CD38+ cTfh clonality change tracked circulating plasmablast frequency change.

For this clone: The antigen is not known. A read error may account for a junction end that differs from germline. Other DNA sequences within the sample encode an identical CDR3.

The origin of this receptor is an adult who received the influenza vaccine. Here the sequenced sample was CXCR5- memory CD4+ T cells sorted from blood, taken on the day of influenza vaccination. V usage is TRBV18 and J usage is TRBJ2-1; 7 nucleotides agree with TRBD1. This CDR3 is CASSLDRVSYNEQFF. CDR3 nucleotide sequence: TGTGCCAGCTCACTTGACAGGGTATCCTACAATGAGCAATTCTTC.